The 17 T cell receptor beta chains below were found in one sample sequenced in a study of blood T cell repertoires in COVID-19. Sequencing was performed with immunoSEQ multiplex PCR; in TCRdb, only in-frame clones are kept and a portion is missing. The table has some 130,000 clones, 75% to 90% seen once. Sequences were obtained from peripheral blood. These receptor sequences come from a man over 45 with active or convalescent COVID-19.

The chain has TRBV19 and TRBJ1-1; a weak D match, TRBD1 (5 bases). Looked up from germline, CDR1 is LNHDA and CDR2 is SQIVND (reference sequence). The CDR3 is 14 residues long. The V end was cut by 8 bases, the J end by 4 bases, with 17 bases between. CDR3 in DNA: TGTGCCAGTCACCCCAGGGCCGAAGTCACTGAAGCTTTCTTT. It encodes CASHPRAEVTEAFF. The complete variable domain, with remaining parts taken from reference TRBV19 and TRBJ1-1, reads DGGITQSPKYLFRKEGQNVTLSCEQNLNHDAMYWYRQDPGQGLRLIYYSQIVNDFQKGDIAEGYSVSREKKESFPLTVTSAQKNPTAFYLCASHPRAEVTEAFFGQGTRLTVV.

This clone showed up just a few times. V is TRBV2 and J is TRBJ2-7; TRBD1 is a possible D gene (5 bases). The germline gives CDR1 SNHLY, CDR2 FYNNEI. This CDR3 spans 11 amino acids. Trimming cost V 4 bases and J 6 bases, with 7 bases left between them. The CDR3 coding sequence is TGTGCCAGCAGTGGTAGGGGCGAGCAGTACTTC. Its protein product is CASSGRGEQYF.

The V gene is TRBV14, the J gene TRBJ2-1; perhaps TRBD1 as D (6 bases). Germline V gives CDR1 SGHDN, CDR2 FVKESK. The CDR3 is 11 residues long. The V gene lost 5 bases and the J gene lost 15 bases, with 14 bases spanning the gap. The CDR3 bases are TGTGCCAGCAGCAGCAGGGGCGTACTGTTCTTC. It specifies CASSSRGVLFF.

This clone was counted a few times. The chain couples TRBV5-5 to TRBJ2-3; no clear D gene. CDR1 is SGHKS, CDR2 YYEKEE, per germline (reference sequence). The CDR3 contains 14 residues. V lost 2 bases, J lost 5 bases, and 12 bases lay in between. CDR3 residues: CASSFQWAGDTQYF. The CDR3 region has the DNA TGTGCCAGCAGCTTCCAGTGGGCCGGAGATACGCAGTATTTT.

A single count supports this clone. V usage is TRBV5-5 and J usage is TRBJ1-2; the D gene is possibly TRBD1 (5 bases). There are 17 residues in the CDR3. Between the trimmed V and J ends, which lost 0 bases and 4 bases, there was a span of 19 bases. CDR1 SGHKS and CDR2 YYEKEE come from the germline V gene (reference sequence). The CDR3, as DNA: TGTGCCAGCAGCTTGGGGGTCGGTGGGGCTTCGATCTATGGCTACACCTTC. This codes for CASSLGVGGASIYGYTF. Looking up the rest from reference TRBV5-5 and TRBJ1-2 gives the full variable domain: DAGVTQSPTHLIKTRGQQVTLRCSPISGHKSVSWYQQVLGQGPQFIFQYYEKEERGRGNFPDRFSARQFPNYSSELNVNALLLGDSALYLCASSLGVGGASIYGYTFGSGTRLTVV.

The chain joins TRBV6-5 to TRBJ2-1; the match to TRBD2 covers 12 bases. Germline CDR1 reads MNHEY; CDR2 reads SVGAGI. The CDR3 covers 14 residues. V dropped 7 bases and J dropped 6; count of bases not matched to a gene: 4. The chain's CDR3 is CASIPSGGGNEQFF. DNA of the CDR3: TGTGCCAGCATCCCTAGCGGGGGGGGCAATGAGCAGTTCTTC.

The chain has TRBV18 and TRBJ1-5; a weak D match, TRBD1 (6 bases). The CDR3 covers 13 residues. Trimming removed 6 bases at V and 5 bases at J, with 11 bases between. CDR1 and CDR2 from the germline V gene are KGHSH and LQKENI. This chain's CDR3 is CASSYREDQPQHF. The CDR3 DNA reads as TGTGCCAGCTCCTACAGGGAAGATCAGCCCCAGCATTTT.

This clone appeared a single time. The CDR3 DNA is TGTGCCAGTAGTATAGACTGGGGGGCAGATACGCAGTATTTT. Translation gives CASSIDWGADTQYF. The chain employs TRBV19 and TRBJ2-3, with a tentative D call TRBD2 (6 bases). The CDR3 contains 14 residues. V lost 0 bases, J lost 4 bases, and 8 bases lay in between. The germline V gene encodes CDR1 LNHDA and CDR2 SQIVND (reference sequence).

V usage is TRBV20-1 and J usage is TRBJ2-1, with 7 bases aligning to TRBD2. Germline lookup yields CDR1 DFQATT and CDR2 SNEGSKA (reference sequence). The length of the CDR3 is 13 residues. After removal of 3 bases from V and 8 bases from J, the junction contained 7 bases not matched to a gene. The CDR3 DNA is TGCAGTGCTAGTTGGCGCGGGAGAGATGAGCAGTTCTTC. Translating gives CSASWRGRDEQFF.

The chain carries TRBV12-5 and TRBJ2-4, with TRBD2 matching over 16 bases. Germline-derived CDR1 and CDR2 are LGHNT and FRNRAP. This CDR3 has 16 amino acids. With 9 bases clipped from V and 1 base from J, the junction kept 3 bases outside the gene matches. The CDR3 DNA follows: TGTGCTAGCGGGACTAGCGGGGGGGGTGCCAAAAACATTCAGTACTTC. It codes for CASGTSGGGAKNIQYF.

In its sample, this clone was seen once. This chain connects TRBV7-2 to TRBJ2-2, with D perhaps TRBD2 (7 bases). Germline CDR1 reads SGHTA; CDR2 reads FQGNSA. This CDR3 has 16 amino acids. Trimming pared 5 bases from V and 7 bases from J, leaving 20 bases between. CDR3 protein: CASSTGEGGRRGELFF. The CDR3 nucleotides read TGTGCCAGCAGCACCGGGGAGGGGGGAAGGCGCGGGGAGCTGTTTTTT.

This clone was recorded a few times. The CDR3 DNA sequence: TGTGCCAGCAGCCAAGGAGGCGTTATCTACGAGCAGTACTTC. It codes for CASSQGGVIYEQYF. The rearrangement uses TRBV3-1 (or the pseudogene TRBV3-2) and TRBJ2-7; no firm D call. Germline CDR1 reads LGHDT; CDR2 reads YNNKEL (reference sequence). This CDR3 has 14 amino acids. With 1 base removed from V and 3 bases from J, the gap between germline ends came to 10 bases.

The chain links TRBV7-2 to TRBJ2-5; possible D gene TRBD2, 6 bases. CDR1 is SGHTA and CDR2 is FQGNSA in the germline V gene. V was clipped by 1 base and J by 2 bases, with 8 bases between them. The length of the CDR3 is 14 residues. The CDR3 sequence: CASSLGGEQETQYF. CDR3 nucleotide sequence: TGTGCCAGCAGCTTAGGGGGGGAGCAAGAGACCCAGTACTTC.

The rearrangement joins TRBV28 to TRBJ2-1; 8 bases are shared with TRBD2. This CDR3 region has 17 residues. Germline V gene sequence: CDR1 MDHEN, CDR2 SYDVKM. V shed 7 bases, J shed 5 bases, and the junction held 16 bases outside the gene matches. As DNA, the CDR3 is TGTGCCAGCAAACCAACTAGCGGTCCCGTGAGGAACAATGAGCAGTTCTTC. This codes for CASKPTSGPVRNNEQFF.

This chain links TRBV7-8 with TRBJ2-3, with 8 bases aligning to TRBD1. Germline V gene data show CDR1 as SGHVS and CDR2 as FQNEAQ. The CDR3 loop spans 14 amino acids. Germline trimming cut 5 bases from V and 2 bases from J; bases unmatched to any gene: 3. The CDR3 sequence: CASSRTGPTDTQYF. In DNA, the CDR3 is TGTGCCAGCAGCCGGACAGGGCCCACAGATACGCAGTATTTT.

The J gene is TRBJ2-2, the V gene TRBV3-1 (or the pseudogene TRBV3-2); 16 bases agree with TRBD2. The J segment lost 5 bases and the V segment lost 6 bases, leaving 15 bases of the junction unmatched. This CDR3 has 20 amino acids. Germline V gives CDR1 LGHDT, CDR2 YNNKEL (reference sequence). CDR3 nucleotide sequence: TGTGCCAGCAGGCCATTAGGGACTAGCGGGAGGGCCGGGGATACCGGGGAGCTGTTTTTT. Translating it yields CASRPLGTSGRAGDTGELFF.

The table lists this clone with a count of one. The chain couples TRBV15 to TRBJ2-3; D possibly corresponds to TRBD2 (6 bases). CDR1 LNHNV and CDR2 YYDKDF come from the germline V gene (reference sequence). The CDR3 has 13 residues. V was trimmed by 4 bases and J by 3 bases, leaving 8 bases between them. The CDR3 DNA sequence: TGTGCCACCAGCACCGGGGGAACAGATACGCAGTATTTT. Protein product: CATSTGGTDTQYF.